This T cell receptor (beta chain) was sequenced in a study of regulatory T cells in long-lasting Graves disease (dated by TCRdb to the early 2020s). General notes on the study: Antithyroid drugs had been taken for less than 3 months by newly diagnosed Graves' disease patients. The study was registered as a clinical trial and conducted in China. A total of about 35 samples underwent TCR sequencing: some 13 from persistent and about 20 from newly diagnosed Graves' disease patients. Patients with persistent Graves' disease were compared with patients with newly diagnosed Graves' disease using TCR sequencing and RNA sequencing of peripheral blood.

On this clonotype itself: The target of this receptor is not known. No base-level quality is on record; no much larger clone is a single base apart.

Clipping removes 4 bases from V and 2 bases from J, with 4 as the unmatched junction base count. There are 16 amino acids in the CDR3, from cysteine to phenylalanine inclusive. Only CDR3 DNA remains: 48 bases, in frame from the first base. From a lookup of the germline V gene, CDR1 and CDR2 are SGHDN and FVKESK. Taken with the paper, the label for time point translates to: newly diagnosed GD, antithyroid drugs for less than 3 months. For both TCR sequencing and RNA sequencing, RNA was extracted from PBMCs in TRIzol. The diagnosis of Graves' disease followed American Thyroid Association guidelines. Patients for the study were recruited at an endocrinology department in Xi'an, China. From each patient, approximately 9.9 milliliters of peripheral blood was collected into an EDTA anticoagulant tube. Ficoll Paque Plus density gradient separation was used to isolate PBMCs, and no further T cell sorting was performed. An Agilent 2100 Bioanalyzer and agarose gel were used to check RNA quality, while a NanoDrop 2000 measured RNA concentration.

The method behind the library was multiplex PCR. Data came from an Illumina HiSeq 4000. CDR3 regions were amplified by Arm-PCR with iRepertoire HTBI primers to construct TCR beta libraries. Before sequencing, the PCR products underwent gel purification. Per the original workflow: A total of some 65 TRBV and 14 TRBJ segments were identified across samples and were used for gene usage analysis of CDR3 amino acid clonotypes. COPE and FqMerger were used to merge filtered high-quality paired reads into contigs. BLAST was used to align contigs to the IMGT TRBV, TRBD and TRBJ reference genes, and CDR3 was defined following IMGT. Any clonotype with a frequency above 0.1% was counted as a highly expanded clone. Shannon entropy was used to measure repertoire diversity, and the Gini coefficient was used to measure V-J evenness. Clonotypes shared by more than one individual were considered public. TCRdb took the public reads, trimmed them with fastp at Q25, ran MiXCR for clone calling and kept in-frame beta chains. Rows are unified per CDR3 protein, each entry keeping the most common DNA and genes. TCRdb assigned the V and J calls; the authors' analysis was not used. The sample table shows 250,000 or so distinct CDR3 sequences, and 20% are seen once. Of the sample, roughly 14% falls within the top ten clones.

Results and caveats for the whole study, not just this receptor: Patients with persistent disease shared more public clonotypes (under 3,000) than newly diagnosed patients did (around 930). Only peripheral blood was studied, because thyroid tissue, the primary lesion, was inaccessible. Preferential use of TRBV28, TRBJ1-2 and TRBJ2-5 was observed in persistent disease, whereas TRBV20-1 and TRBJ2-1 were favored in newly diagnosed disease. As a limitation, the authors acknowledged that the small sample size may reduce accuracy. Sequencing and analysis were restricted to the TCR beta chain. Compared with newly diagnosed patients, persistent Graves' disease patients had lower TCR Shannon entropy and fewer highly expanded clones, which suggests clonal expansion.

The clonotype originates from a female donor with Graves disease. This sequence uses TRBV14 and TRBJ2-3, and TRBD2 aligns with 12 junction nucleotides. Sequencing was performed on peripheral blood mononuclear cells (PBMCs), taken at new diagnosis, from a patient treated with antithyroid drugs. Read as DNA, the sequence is TGTGCCAGCAGCCTAAGGACTAGCGGGACCACAGATACGCAGTATTTT. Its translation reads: CASSLRTSGTTDTQYF. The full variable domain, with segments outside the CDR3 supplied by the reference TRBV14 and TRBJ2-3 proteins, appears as EAGVTQFPSHSVIEKGQTVTLRCDPISGHDNLYWYRRVMGKEIKFLLHFVKESKQDESGMPNNRFLAERTGGTYSTLKVQPAELEDSGVYFCASSLRTSGTTDTQYFGPGTRLTVL.